These T cell receptor beta chains were read from a single sample in a study of CD8 T cells in ankylosing spondylitis. TCRdb reprocessed the 5' RACE reads via MiXCR and lists one record per CDR3 protein. The repertoire has 150,000 to 200,000 distinct CDR3 sequences, around 16% of them found once; the top ten carry roughly 7.7%. The specimen sequenced was blood, either unsorted or a sorted T cell fraction (not recorded which). The receptors come from a male donor with ankylosing spondylitis or in good health (not recorded which). Both conserved end residues are part of each CDR3. Fields, in order: clone size, D gene, J gene, V gene, CDR3 DNA, CDR3 protein. A D gene is named only where the DNA matches it firmly. The size field is filled for only some rows; it gives once, few, many or a size class.

clone_size: once; d_call: TRBD1; j_call: TRBJ1-4; v_call: TRBV5-6; cdr3_nt: TGTGCCAGCAGCAGGACAGGGAAGGAAAAACTGTTTTTT; cdr3_aa: CASSRTGKEKLFF
clone_size: many; d_call: -; j_call: TRBJ2-2; v_call: TRBV19; cdr3_nt: TGTGCCAGTAGTATCCGTCAACCCGGGGAGCTGTTTTTT; cdr3_aa: CASSIRQPGELFF
clone_size: -; d_call: -; j_call: TRBJ1-4; v_call: TRBV20-1; cdr3_nt: TGCAGTGCTAGAGATTCTGGGAGGGAAAAACTGTTTTTT; cdr3_aa: CSARDSGREKLFF
clone_size: -; d_call: TRBD2; j_call: TRBJ2-3; v_call: TRBV28; cdr3_nt: TGTGCCAGCAGTTTGACTAGCGGTCGGGGCACAGATACGCAGTATTTT; cdr3_aa: CASSLTSGRGTDTQYF
clone_size: many; d_call: -; j_call: TRBJ2-4; v_call: TRBV28; cdr3_nt: TGTGCCAGCAGTTTAGAACGCTTGGCCAAAAACATTCAGTACTTC; cdr3_aa: CASSLERLAKNIQYF
clone_size: -; d_call: -; j_call: TRBJ1-1; v_call: TRBV29-1; cdr3_nt: TGCAGCGTTGGAGGGGAAGCTTTCTTT; cdr3_aa: CSVGGEAFF
clone_size: many; d_call: -; j_call: TRBJ2-2; v_call: TRBV12-3/TRBV12-4; cdr3_nt: TGTGCCAGCAGTTTAGGACCGAAAGCCGGGGAGCTGTTTTTT; cdr3_aa: CASSLGPKAGELFF
clone_size: -; d_call: TRBD1; j_call: TRBJ1-6; v_call: TRBV2; cdr3_nt: TGTGCCAGCAGGCGGACAGGGCTTTTGAATTCACCCCTCCACTTT; cdr3_aa: CASRRTGLLNSPLHF
clone_size: few; d_call: -; j_call: TRBJ1-1; v_call: TRBV20-1; cdr3_nt: TGCAGTGCTAGAGATCCGGGCGCTGAAGCTTTCTTT; cdr3_aa: CSARDPGAEAFF
clone_size: many; d_call: TRBD2; j_call: TRBJ2-3; v_call: TRBV20-1; cdr3_nt: TGCAGTGCCCAGAGGACTAGCGCGGATACGCAGTATTTT; cdr3_aa: CSAQRTSADTQYF
clone_size: few; d_call: -; j_call: TRBJ2-7; v_call: TRBV7-2; cdr3_nt: TGTGCCAGCAGCTCCCTGCAAAGCGTCCATCGGGAGCAGTACTTC; cdr3_aa: CASSSLQSVHREQYF
clone_size: many; d_call: -; j_call: TRBJ1-5; v_call: TRBV12-3/TRBV12-4; cdr3_nt: TGTGCCAGCAGTTTAGCCAGCTATCAGCCCCAGCATTTT; cdr3_aa: CASSLASYQPQHF
clone_size: few; d_call: -; j_call: TRBJ2-4; v_call: TRBV5-1; cdr3_nt: TGCGCCAGCAGCTTGGGTCGACAGGACATTCAGTACTTC; cdr3_aa: CASSLGRQDIQYF
clone_size: many; d_call: -; j_call: TRBJ1-5; v_call: TRBV2; cdr3_nt: TGTGCCAGCAGTGGACCAAACGGCCAGCCCCAGCATTTT; cdr3_aa: CASSGPNGQPQHF
clone_size: few; d_call: TRBD2; j_call: TRBJ2-2; v_call: TRBV20-1; cdr3_nt: TGCAGTGCTGCTGGACTAGCGGGAACCGGGGAGCTGTTTTTT; cdr3_aa: CSAAGLAGTGELFF
clone_size: few; d_call: TRBD2; j_call: TRBJ2-1; v_call: TRBV4-1; cdr3_nt: TGCGCCAGCAGCCAGTCTTCCGGACTAGCGGGAGGTAGTGAGCAGTTCTTC; cdr3_aa: CASSQSSGLAGGSEQFF
clone_size: few; d_call: TRBD2; j_call: TRBJ2-1; v_call: TRBV9; cdr3_nt: TGTGCCAGCAGCGTTGGACTAGCGAACTACAATGAGCAGTTCTTC; cdr3_aa: CASSVGLANYNEQFF
clone_size: once; d_call: -; j_call: TRBJ2-7; v_call: TRBV5-1; cdr3_nt: TGCGCCAGCAGCTTGGCCGGTAGCACCTACGAGCAGTACTTC; cdr3_aa: CASSLAGSTYEQYF
clone_size: many; d_call: -; j_call: TRBJ2-2; v_call: TRBV10-1; cdr3_nt: TGCGCCAGCAGTCTTGGTTCTACCGGGGAGCTGTTTTTT; cdr3_aa: CASSLGSTGELFF
clone_size: many; d_call: TRBD2; j_call: TRBJ2-7; v_call: TRBV6-1; cdr3_nt: TGTGCCAGCATTCGGACTAGCGTCTCCTACGAGCAGTACTTC; cdr3_aa: CASIRTSVSYEQYF
clone_size: few; d_call: TRBD2; j_call: TRBJ2-1; v_call: TRBV30; cdr3_nt: TGTGCCTGGAGTGTGGGACTAGCGGGACCCTCCTACAATGAGCAGTTCTTC; cdr3_aa: CAWSVGLAGPSYNEQFF
clone_size: -; d_call: -; j_call: TRBJ2-2; v_call: TRBV30; cdr3_nt: TGTGCCTGGAAACTAAGGGGGTACACCGGGGAGCTGTTTTTT; cdr3_aa: CAWKLRGYTGELFF
clone_size: -; d_call: -; j_call: TRBJ2-7; v_call: TRBV7-9; cdr3_nt: TGTGCCAGCAGCTCCGGAGTAGCCTACGAGCAGTACTTC; cdr3_aa: CASSSGVAYEQYF
clone_size: many; d_call: -; j_call: TRBJ1-6; v_call: TRBV28; cdr3_nt: TGTGCCAGCAGCCCGACCGGGAACACTGTAAATTCACCCCTCCACTTT; cdr3_aa: CASSPTGNTVNSPLHF
clone_size: -; d_call: -; j_call: TRBJ2-5; v_call: TRBV5-1; cdr3_nt: TGCGCCAGCAGCACGACAGAAGAGACCCAGTACTTC; cdr3_aa: CASSTTEETQYF
clone_size: many; d_call: TRBD2; j_call: TRBJ2-3; v_call: TRBV10-3; cdr3_nt: TGTGCCATCAGTGTGCCTAGCGGCCTCACAGATACGCAGTATTTT; cdr3_aa: CAISVPSGLTDTQYF
clone_size: many; d_call: -; j_call: TRBJ1-5; v_call: TRBV5-1; cdr3_nt: TGCGCCAGCAGCTTGGGCGAGGGTATGGGCAATCAGCCCCAGCATTTT; cdr3_aa: CASSLGEGMGNQPQHF
clone_size: -; d_call: -; j_call: TRBJ2-3; v_call: TRBV18; cdr3_nt: TGTGCCAGCTCACAGACTGGCCCTAGAGGTGGAGATACGCAGTATTTT; cdr3_aa: CASSQTGPRGGDTQYF
clone_size: many; d_call: -; j_call: TRBJ1-5; v_call: TRBV28; cdr3_nt: TGTGCCAGCAGTTTCGGCTACAAGAATCAGCCCCAGCATTTT; cdr3_aa: CASSFGYKNQPQHF
clone_size: once; d_call: -; j_call: TRBJ2-5; v_call: TRBV20-1; cdr3_nt: TGCAGTGCTGTCGTTGTGTTAGGGACCAGTGCGCAGACCCAGTACTTC; cdr3_aa: CSAVVVLGTSAQTQYF
clone_size: -; d_call: -; j_call: TRBJ1-5; v_call: TRBV7-9; cdr3_nt: TGTGCCAGCAGCTTGCAGGGCCCAGTTAGCAATCAGCCCCAGCATTTT; cdr3_aa: CASSLQGPVSNQPQHF
clone_size: -; d_call: -; j_call: TRBJ2-2; v_call: TRBV12-3/TRBV12-4; cdr3_nt: TGTGCCAGCAGTTTATCGGAGGGAGGGGGTACCGGGGAGCTGTTTTTT; cdr3_aa: CASSLSEGGGTGELFF
clone_size: -; d_call: TRBD2; j_call: TRBJ2-7; v_call: TRBV18; cdr3_nt: TGTGCCAGCTCACCAGTTAGCGGGATCTCCTACGAGCAGTACTTC; cdr3_aa: CASSPVSGISYEQYF
clone_size: -; d_call: -; j_call: TRBJ2-5; v_call: TRBV5-1; cdr3_nt: TGCGCCAGCAGCTTGGCCGGGACGTATGGAGAGACCCAGTACTTC; cdr3_aa: CASSLAGTYGETQYF
clone_size: -; d_call: -; j_call: TRBJ1-2; v_call: TRBV29-1; cdr3_nt: TGCAGCGTTGAAGGGCGGGAACACTATGGCTACACCTTC; cdr3_aa: CSVEGREHYGYTF
clone_size: -; d_call: -; j_call: TRBJ1-1; v_call: TRBV18; cdr3_nt: TGTGCCAGCTCAATAGGATTAATGAACACTGAAGCTTTCTTT; cdr3_aa: CASSIGLMNTEAFF
clone_size: few; d_call: TRBD2; j_call: TRBJ2-1; v_call: TRBV29-1; cdr3_nt: TGCAGCGTGTTTAGCGGGAGCTCCTACAATGAGCAGTTCTTC; cdr3_aa: CSVFSGSSYNEQFF
clone_size: -; d_call: -; j_call: TRBJ2-2; v_call: TRBV7-9; cdr3_nt: TGTGCCAGCAGCCCTCCCTTCGGACTGGAGAACACCGGGGAGCTGTTTTTT; cdr3_aa: CASSPPFGLENTGELFF
clone_size: -; d_call: -; j_call: TRBJ1-6; v_call: TRBV7-6; cdr3_nt: TGTGCCAGCAGCCCGGCGGGTACAGGGATGGGCTCCTATAATTCACCCCTCCACTTT; cdr3_aa: CASSPAGTGMGSYNSPLHF
clone_size: many; d_call: TRBD2; j_call: TRBJ2-5; v_call: TRBV20-1; cdr3_nt: TGCAGTGCTAGAGATCGGGGGGGAGAAAGTAGAGAGACCCAGTACTTC; cdr3_aa: CSARDRGGESRETQYF
clone_size: few; d_call: TRBD2; j_call: TRBJ2-7; v_call: TRBV5-6; cdr3_nt: TGTGCCAGCAGCCCGGGACTAGCGGGAGGGTTCGAGCAGTACTTC; cdr3_aa: CASSPGLAGGFEQYF
clone_size: many; d_call: TRBD2; j_call: TRBJ2-3; v_call: TRBV10-3; cdr3_nt: TGTGCCATCAGTAAGACTAGCGGGACTACAGATACGCAGTATTTT; cdr3_aa: CAISKTSGTTDTQYF
clone_size: once; d_call: -; j_call: TRBJ2-3; v_call: TRBV29-1; cdr3_nt: TGCATCGTTGAAGAGTCCCTAGCGCGCACAGATACGCAGTATTTT; cdr3_aa: CIVEESLARTDTQYF
clone_size: few; d_call: TRBD1; j_call: TRBJ1-1; v_call: TRBV7-9; cdr3_nt: TGTGCCAGCAGCTTAGAGGACAGGAACGCTGAAGCTTTCTTT; cdr3_aa: CASSLEDRNAEAFF
clone_size: many; d_call: TRBD1; j_call: TRBJ1-1; v_call: TRBV29-1; cdr3_nt: TGCAGCTCCAAAGAGGGACAGGGGAACACTGAAGCTTTCTTT; cdr3_aa: CSSKEGQGNTEAFF
clone_size: -; d_call: -; j_call: TRBJ2-4; v_call: TRBV29-1; cdr3_nt: TGCAGCGTTGGTATTACGGACAAAAACATTCAGTACTTC; cdr3_aa: CSVGITDKNIQYF
clone_size: -; d_call: -; j_call: TRBJ2-7; v_call: TRBV12-3/TRBV12-4; cdr3_nt: TGTGCCAGCAGTCCTACAGGCGGCACCTACGAGCAGTACTTC; cdr3_aa: CASSPTGGTYEQYF
clone_size: -; d_call: TRBD2; j_call: TRBJ2-3; v_call: TRBV10-3; cdr3_nt: TGTGCCATCAACTTAGCGGGAGAGGCAGATACGCAGTATTTT; cdr3_aa: CAINLAGEADTQYF
clone_size: many; d_call: -; j_call: TRBJ1-4; v_call: TRBV20-1; cdr3_nt: TGCAGTGCTTCCGGGACAACTAATGAAAAACTGTTTTTT; cdr3_aa: CSASGTTNEKLFF
clone_size: few; d_call: -; j_call: TRBJ2-7; v_call: TRBV12-3/TRBV12-4; cdr3_nt: TGTGCCAGCAGTGGGGGTCAACGGAGCTACGAGCAGTACTTC; cdr3_aa: CASSGGQRSYEQYF
clone_size: many; d_call: TRBD2; j_call: TRBJ2-1; v_call: TRBV5-1; cdr3_nt: TGCGCCAGCAGCCCTGGTCGGGTAGCGGGAGAAATCGGCAATGAGCAGTTCTTC; cdr3_aa: CASSPGRVAGEIGNEQFF
clone_size: few; d_call: -; j_call: TRBJ2-7; v_call: TRBV6-1; cdr3_nt: TGTGCCAGCAGTGAACTGGGAGCCCACGAGCAGTACTTC; cdr3_aa: CASSELGAHEQYF
clone_size: many; d_call: -; j_call: TRBJ2-1; v_call: TRBV20-1; cdr3_nt: TGCAGTGCTAGAGTTCTCCTAGCGAGGGATGAGCAGTTCTTC; cdr3_aa: CSARVLLARDEQFF
clone_size: -; d_call: -; j_call: TRBJ2-3; v_call: TRBV6-2/TRBV6-3; cdr3_nt: TGTGCCAGCAGGCTGGGACCAACCACAGATACGCAGTATTTT; cdr3_aa: CASRLGPTTDTQYF